This note documents a single T cell receptor (beta chain) sequence. The CDR3 consists of 15 residues. The germline gives CDR1 MNHEY, CDR2 SVGAGI. Trimming at V came to 6 bases and at J to 6 bases, leaving 6 bases not matched to a gene. Per the original methods: Estimated nucleated cell counts came from reference gene primer amplification. The assay was immunoSEQ multiplex PCR, and TCRdb's table has in-frame clones only and misses some. V and J calls and clone size follow that table, whereas D and trimming were derived from the DNA. Here the sample spans some 220,000 clones, 83% being singletons. This sample is part of a study of blood T cell repertoires in COVID-19. About the study: The origin of the acute and convalescent COVID-19 samples was the United States, Italy and Spain. PBMCs, B-cell-depleted T cells, or T cells provided the cDNA or gDNA that made up the material.

This sequence joins TRBV6-5 and TRBJ1-5; 12 nucleotides line up with TRBD1. This sequence was found in a human donor in a cohort sampled during active COVID-19. Sequenced sample: peripheral blood. The CDR3 protein is CASSPGTGGLQPQHF. DNA for the CDR3: TGTGCCAGCAGCCCCGGGACAGGGGGCCTTCAGCCCCAGCATTTT.